The clone carrying this TCR beta chain was counted between two and nine times. The data belong to a study of blood T cells in healthy people across ages. It was with a sample-barcoded 5' primer and a J-beta primer mix that a second PCR of about 6 to 11 cycles was run. Through a template-switch adaptor with 12 random nucleotides, each cDNA molecule received a tag. TCRdb called the 5' RACE reads again in MiXCR, with one record for every CDR3 protein. Of roughly 800,000 distinct CDR3 sequences listed, under 40% were seen once; the top ten hold approximately 13%. The sequenced sample was blood. The origin of this receptor is a man younger than 35 in good health.

CDR3 region: CASSSQGRDSNQPQHF. DNA of the CDR3: TGTGCCAGCAGCTCTCAAGGGAGAGATAGCAATCAGCCCCAGCATTTT. The gene calls are TRBV7-9 and TRBJ1-5; D remains ambiguous. V shed 4 bases and J shed 0 bases, with 13 bases lying between them. The CDR3 has 16 residues. CDR1 is SEHNR and CDR2 is FQNEAQ in the germline V gene (reference sequence).